The rows below give T cell receptor beta chains drawn from one sample of a study of blood T cell repertoires in COVID-19. Assay used: immunoSEQ multiplex PCR; TCRdb lists only in-frame clones, some missing. Among 200,000 to 250,000 clones listed, over 75% were seen once. Sequencing was performed on peripheral blood. These TCRs come from a human donor in a cohort sampled during active COVID-19. Both conserved end residues are part of each CDR3. A D gene is named only where the DNA matches it firmly. Size is omitted from some rows. Given values are once, few, many or a class for expanded clones.

v_gene	j_gene	abundance	d_gene	CDR3nt	CDR3aa
TRBV9	TRBJ2-3	.	TRBD2	TGTGCCAGCAGCGGGTGGACTAGCTCGGCAGATACGCAGTATTTT	CASSGWTSSADTQYF
TRBV4-1	TRBJ1-5	.	.	TGCGCCAGCAGCCAAGGAAACCTAGGGGGTCAGCCCCAGCATTTT	CASSQGNLGGQPQHF
TRBV7-9	TRBJ1-2	.	.	TGTGCCAGCAGCTTAGGCGGGCAGGGGTCTGGCTACACCTTC	CASSLGGQGSGYTF
TRBV6-2/TRBV6-3	TRBJ1-5	.	.	TGTGCCAGCAGTTACTGGCAGGGTGGCAATCAGCCCCAGCATTTT	CASSYWQGGNQPQHF
TRBV9	TRBJ2-6	once	.	TGTGCCAGCAGCGAGACAGCCTCTGGGGCCAACGTCCTGACTTTC	CASSETASGANVLTF
TRBV7-6	TRBJ2-7	.	TRBD2	TGTGCCAGCAGCCCCCGGGCGGGGGAAACCTACGAGCAGTACTTC	CASSPRAGETYEQYF
TRBV10-3	TRBJ1-1	once	.	TGTGCCATCAAATCACAGGGCATGAACACTGAAGCTTTCTTT	CAIKSQGMNTEAFF
TRBV19	TRBJ1-1	.	.	TGTGCCAGTAGTATATATGAAGCCCCTGCGAGGGAAGCTTTCTTT	CASSIYEAPAREAFF
TRBV6-5	TRBJ2-7	.	TRBD1	TGTGCCAGCACCCAAGGACAGGGGGCAGGGTACGAGCAGTACTTC	CASTQGQGAGYEQYF
TRBV28	TRBJ1-4	.	.	TGTGCCAGCACCTCACGGGGATATAATGAAAAACTGTTTTTT	CASTSRGYNEKLFF
TRBV18	TRBJ1-2	.	.	TGTGCCAGCTCACCTGGGAGGGGCGCGTTTAATGGCTACACCTTC	CASSPGRGAFNGYTF
TRBV7-3	TRBJ1-6	.	.	TGTGCCAGCAGCTTAACGTACGGTTCTGGTTCACCCCTCCACTTT	CASSLTYGSGSPLHF
TRBV7-8	TRBJ1-2	once	.	TGTGCCAGCAGCTTAGAGGCAGGGTTTAGTAATGGCTACACCTTC	CASSLEAGFSNGYTF
TRBV5-1	TRBJ1-2	.	TRBD1	TGCGCCAGCAGCCCACAGGGGAGAGGCTACACCTTC	CASSPQGRGYTF
TRBV7-9	TRBJ1-5	.	TRBD1	TGTGCCAGCAGCCATGGGACAGGTCCTAATCAGCCCCAGCATTTT	CASSHGTGPNQPQHF
TRBV30	TRBJ2-7	once	.	TGTGCCTGGGGATTCACAGGGCTCGAGCAGTACTTC	CAWGFTGLEQYF
TRBV4-3	TRBJ2-1	.	TRBD2	TGCGCCAGCAGCCAAGATCCGGGACTAGCGGGAGGGAGCTCCTACAATGAGCAGTTCTTC	CASSQDPGLAGGSSYNEQFF
TRBV5-6	TRBJ1-5	.	.	TGTGCCAGCAGCTTGGCAGGGCGGGGCCCGGATCAGCCCCAGCATTTT	CASSLAGRGPDQPQHF
TRBV7-9	TRBJ1-1	.	.	TGTGCCAGCAGCCCCCGCCAGGGAAGCACTGAAGCTTTCTTT	CASSPRQGSTEAFF
TRBV19	TRBJ2-3	.	TRBD2	TGTGCCAGTAGTATAGGACTAGCGGGAGTAGGAGATACGCAGTATTTT	CASSIGLAGVGDTQYF